The present TCR beta chain was sequenced within a study of cytomegalovirus exposure and HLA in healthy donors. Study-wide points: Being productive about 87% or about 30% of the time was typical of most TCR beta V segments in an earlier analysis.

The PCR contained 60 Vbeta and 13 Jbeta primers. The protocol was immunoSEQ multiplex PCR, while the TCRdb copy is restricted to in-frame clones and leaves out a portion. The sample has 120,000 to 150,000 clones; around 65% are singletons. The CDR3 spans 13 residues. CDR1 is SEHNR and CDR2 is FQNEAQ in the germline V gene (reference sequence). A note on this clone: Its antigen is undetermined. At one boundary the junction diverges from the germline segment, which might be a read error.

The TCR was taken from a woman in her fifties or sixties in good health and CMV-seronegative. V usage is TRBV7-9 and J usage is TRBJ1-2; TRBD1 agrees at 7 bases. What was sequenced was PBMCs. This CDR3 is CSSSVRTGRGYTF. CDR3 nucleotide sequence: TGTTCCAGCAGCGTCAGGACAGGTCGAGGCTACACCTTC.